This T cell receptor (beta chain) is from a study of blood T cells in healthy people across ages (dated by TCRdb to 2015 to 2017). Background on the whole study: In model experiments, template switching captured roughly one uniquely barcoded TCR beta cDNA molecule for every two T cells. To track age-related changes in TCR beta repertoire diversity, the study relied on deep sequencing normalized with unique cDNA molecular identifiers. The donors were split into four age groups: young (average 16 years), middle-aged (around 37), aged (more than 60) and long-lived (approximately 80). To avoid experimental bias, donors of different ages were randomly spread across the sequencing lanes. Two additional independent replicas of 1 million unique cDNA reads from the same blood draw were analyzed for two donors (one aged 18 to 30 and one aged 80 or older). Study-wide findings and limitations: Observed TCR beta diversity correlated strongly with the percentage of naive T cells measured by flow cytometry. As age increased, observed TCR beta diversity per million T cells dropped in a roughly linear way, and a significant reduction was already evident by age approximately 40. Bulk unsorted PBMC profiling prevented conclusive comparison of naive and antigen-experienced compartments. Compared with the aged group, more naive CD4+ T cells, fewer expanded clones and increased TCR diversity were shown by the long-lived group, suggesting age selection. The CMV infection status of donors was not known, potentially confounding age-related changes in expanded clonotypes. Estimates of total diversity based on one million sequenced T cells were considered lower bounds and underestimates.

Measured from the cysteine to the phenylalanine, the CDR3 is 12 residues long. Of the read, only the CDR3 DNA is kept; its 36 bases are in frame from base 1. The germline V gene provides CDR1 SQVTM and CDR2 ANQGSEA. Systemically healthy Caucasian individuals from Russia, 35 to 50 in total and aged roughly 6 to 95 years, were included as donors. Each donor gave 9.5 to 10 milliliters of peripheral blood, drawn into EDTA-treated Vacutainer tubes. Ficoll-Paque density-gradient centrifugation was used to isolate PBMCs, with at least 6.5 million per sample. Total RNA was extracted from PBMCs with Trizol reagent, with at least 6 micrograms obtained per sample. Naive CD45RAhigh/CD27high T cell percentages were measured by flow cytometry on a PBMC aliquot from every donor. This clonotype was observed a single time. Its binding antigen is unknown. Mismatch with germline at one junction end may stem from a read error.

The library was produced with 5' RACE. Instrument used: Illumina HiSeq 2500. A second 7 to 11 cycle PCR used a sample-barcoded 5' primer and a J-beta primer mix. Each TCR beta cDNA molecule received a unique molecular identifier from a template-switch 5' adaptor carrying 12 random nucleotides. Each sample yielded at least 3 million CDR3-containing paired-end reads. The Mint cDNA synthesis kit, primed by a TRBC-specific oligonucleotide, was used to synthesize first-strand cDNA from all RNA. After uracil-DNA glycosylase treatment, a first 18-cycle PCR used universal primers M1SS and BC2_uni_R on all cDNA. As for how the authors treated the data: For normalization, 1 million high-quality reads, each with a distinct molecular identifier, were randomly selected from each sample. Instead of being binned into consensus sequences, reads with shared molecular identifiers were discarded. CDR3 identification, clonotype clustering and error correction used MiTCR with a Q25 quality threshold and the strictest error-elimination algorithm. Lower-bound total TCR beta diversity was estimated with a nonparametric unseen species model using Euler transformation. TCRdb trimmed the raw reads at Q25, called clones with MiXCR and kept productive beta chains. Every distinct CDR3 protein forms one entry, paired with its most common genes and DNA. What appears here as the V and J calls and clone size reflects TCRdb's work, not the paper's. Across this sample there are 850,000 to 1,000,000 distinct CDR3 sequences, with roughly 51% seen only once. About a fifth of the sample is in the top ten clones.

This chain joins TRBV29-1 to TRBJ2-1; 6 matching bases give a weak D call of TRBD1. This receptor was identified in a woman aged 55-70 years in good health. Sequenced: blood. The DNA sequence reads TGCAGCTCAGTGACAGGCTACGATGAGCAGTTCTTC. Translated, it reads CSSVTGYDEQFF.